The 26 T cell receptor beta chains listed next were all sequenced from one sample in a study of post-analysis software for immune sequencing data. These receptors' targets are unknown. Study-level findings and limits: In patients, TRBV5-6, TRBV5-1 and TRBV20-1 belonged to five or six TRBV segments found more frequently than in controls.

Unique molecular identifiers had been added to the TCR beta cDNA libraries. TCRdb called the PCR reads again in MiXCR, with one record for every CDR3 protein. This sample carries approximately 690,000 distinct CDR3 sequences, around 64% of them seen once, and the ten largest clones take 11%. What was sequenced was blood. All receptors come from a girl aged 2 to 10 with multiple sclerosis.

The chain recombines TRBV7-9 with TRBJ2-7, with D perhaps TRBD2 (5 bases). Trimming shortened V by 1 base and J by 6 bases, and 10 bases separated the two germline ends. The germline V gene has CDR1 SEHNR and CDR2 FQNEAQ (reference sequence). The CDR3 length is 13 residues. CDR3 loop: CASSLDGVGEQYF. The CDR3 bases are TGTGCCAGCAGCTTAGACGGGGTTGGCGAGCAGTACTTC.

Here the CDR3 reads CASSSEWTGEGIDEQFF. The CDR3 DNA reads TGTGCCAGCAGCAGTGAATGGACAGGGGAAGGGATCGATGAGCAGTTCTTC. V and J are TRBV11-2 and TRBJ2-1; 9 nucleotides align to TRBD1. The CDR3 length is 17 residues. The germline V gene encodes CDR1 SGHAT and CDR2 FQNNGV. The V segment lost 5 bases and the J segment 8 bases; nucleotides outside the gene matches: 16.

The sample holds one count of this clonotype. This chain links TRBV12-3 or TRBV12-4 with TRBJ2-6; D tentatively fits TRBD1 or TRBD2 (5 bases each). CDR3 length: 12 residues. With 8 bases removed from V and 12 bases from J, the gap between germline ends came to 14 bases. The CDR3 region is CASGPRDRVLTF. CDR3 nucleotide sequence: TGTGCCAGCGGCCCACGGGACCGCGTCCTGACTTTC.

The chain links TRBV20-1 to TRBJ2-7; D is possibly TRBD1 (6 bases). CDR1 is DFQATT, CDR2 SNEGSKA, per germline (reference sequence). This CDR3 has 14 amino acids. The V end lost 6 bases, the J end lost 2 bases, and 17 bases lay between the germline ends. Written as DNA, the CDR3 is TGCAGTGCCGAGCGGACGAAGGGGGCCTACGAGCAGTACTTC. This codes for CSAERTKGAYEQYF.

The gene calls are TRBV14 and TRBJ2-7, with 8 bases that match TRBD1. V was clipped by 0 bases and J by 6 bases; unmatched bases: 4. The CDR3 spans 14 residues. The germline CDR1 and CDR2 sequences are SGHDN and FVKESK. The DNA of the CDR3 is TGTGCCAGCAGCCAAGATAGGACAGGGAGCGAGCAGTACTTC. Translation gives CASSQDRTGSEQYF.

V usage is TRBV29-1 and J usage is TRBJ2-7, with TRBD2 matching over 8 bases. The length of the CDR3 is 13 residues. V lost 4 bases to trimming and J lost 4 bases; unmatched junction nucleotides: 6. Germline CDR1 and CDR2: SQVTM and ANQGSEA. CDR3 residues: CSVVLAGRYEQYF. The CDR3, as DNA: TGCAGCGTTGTCCTAGCGGGCAGGTACGAGCAGTACTTC.

The chain uses TRBV27 and TRBJ2-3; TRBD2 might be the D (7 bases). The germline CDR1 and CDR2 sequences are MNHEY and SMNVEV (reference sequence). CDR3 length equals 16 residues. V lost 6 bases and J 2 bases, leaving 18 bases between the germline ends. The CDR3 sequence: CASSPGAGALTDTQYF. CDR3 sequence (DNA): TGTGCCAGCAGCCCCGGCGCGGGGGCCCTCACAGATACGCAGTATTTT.

The rearrangement links TRBV20-1 to TRBJ2-7; D may be TRBD2 (6 bases). Germline CDR1 DFQATT, CDR2 SNEGSKA (reference sequence). The V and J ends lost 4 bases and 1 base respectively, with 11 bases between them. CDR3 length: 13 amino acids. The CDR3 is CSATRAGSYEQYF. In DNA, the CDR3 is TGCAGTGCTACCAGGGCGGGGTCCTACGAGCAGTACTTC.

The genes are TRBV4-1 and TRBJ2-6; the D is unclear. CDR3 length: 19 amino acids. Trimming took off 1 base at V and 0 bases at J, with 16 bases between the two ends. Germline V gene lookup returns CDR1 MGHRA and CDR2 YSYEKL. CDR3 sequence reads: CASSQVPSFMSSGANVLTF. The CDR3 DNA follows: TGCGCCAGCAGCCAAGTTCCCTCGTTTATGTCCTCTGGGGCCAACGTCCTGACTTTC.

This clonotype was observed a handful of times. The chain links TRBV5-1 to TRBJ2-5, with D unresolved. V lost 3 bases to trimming and J lost 2 bases, with 11 bases between them. Per germline, CDR1 SGHRS and CDR2 YFSETQ. The CDR3 runs 14 residues. The CDR3 here is CASSWRRRQETQYF. The CDR3 DNA follows: TGCGCCAGCAGCTGGAGACGGAGACAAGAGACCCAGTACTTC.

V is TRBV5-1 and J is TRBJ2-1; D is perhaps TRBD1 or TRBD2 (5 bases each). CDR3 length: 18 amino acids. V lost 0 bases and J 4 bases, leaving 20 bases between the germline ends. CDR1 SGHRS and CDR2 YFSETQ come from the germline V gene. This CDR3 is CASSLELSGSGNYNEQFF. The CDR3, as DNA: TGCGCCAGCAGCTTGGAATTGTCAGGGAGTGGGAATTACAATGAGCAGTTCTTC. The whole variable domain, filled in from reference TRBV5-1 and TRBJ2-1, reads KAGVTQTPRYLIKTRGQQVTLSCSPISGHRSVSWYQQTPGQGLQFLFEYFSETQRNKGNFPGRFSGRQFSNSRSEMNVSTLELGDSALYLCASSLELSGSGNYNEQFFGPGTRLTVL.

This clonotype was seen a few times. This sequence joins TRBV6-1 and TRBJ2-1, with TRBD2 matching over 9 bases. The trim removed 4 bases at V and 7 bases at J, leaving 17 bases unmatched. Per germline, CDR1 MNHNS and CDR2 SASEGT. The CDR3 is 18 residues long. CDR3 coding DNA: TGTGCCAGCAGTGGCTCATTCGGGTCTAGCGGGAAGAGTAATGAGCAGTTCTTC. Amino acid sequence: CASSGSFGSSGKSNEQFF.

This clonotype was counted a single time. The chain combines TRBV29-1 with TRBJ1-4, with D tentatively TRBD1 (5 bases). V lost 5 bases and J lost 3, with 16 bases in between. This CDR3 is built from 15 residues. Germline V CDR1 and CDR2: SQVTM, ANQGSEA. The CDR3 loop reads CSVIVPGGANEKLFF. The CDR3 DNA sequence: TGCAGCGTTATCGTCCCCGGAGGGGCTAATGAAAAACTGTTTTTT.

This chain connects TRBV2 to TRBJ1-6; 8 bases agree with TRBD1. Germline V gene data show CDR1 as SNHLY and CDR2 as FYNNEI. J gave up 9 bases and V 6 bases, and 13 bases lay outside the gene matches. This CDR3 region has 16 residues. Written as DNA, the CDR3 is TGTGCCAGCAGCCCCAGGGGGCCCGGCCTTGGTTCACCCCTCCACTTT. Protein sequence: CASSPRGPGLGSPLHF.

A remark on this clonotype: The junction departs from the called germline gene at one end, perhaps through a read error. The DNA of the CDR3 is TGCGCCAGCAGTTACTCCGGGACAGAAGAAAACATTCAGTACTTC. Its protein is CASSYSGTEENIQYF. V usage is TRBV6-6 and J usage is TRBJ2-4; TRBD1 matches at 7 bases. Germline V CDR1 and CDR2: MNHNY, SVGAGI (reference sequence). The CDR3 totals 15 residues.

The genes are TRBV11-2 and TRBJ2-1; a weak D match, TRBD2 (6 bases). The CDR3 runs to 15 residues. Trimming took off 6 bases at V and 6 bases at J, with 18 bases between the two ends. Germline assignment: CDR1 SGHAT and CDR2 FQNNGV. CDR3: CASRNPGKGGNEQFF. The CDR3 bases are TGTGCCAGCAGAAATCCAGGGAAGGGAGGCAATGAGCAGTTCTTC.

A few counts support this clonotype. V gene TRBV7-2 combines with J gene TRBJ2-7; 7 bases agree with TRBD1. CDR1 SGHTA and CDR2 FQGNSA come from the germline V gene. This CDR3 region has 14 residues. V dropped 5 bases and J dropped 2; count of bases not matched to a gene: 6. CDR3 coding DNA: TGTGCCAGCAGCCGCAGACAGGGCACCTACGAGCAGTACTTC. It codes for CASSRRQGTYEQYF.

The V gene is TRBV20-1, the J gene TRBJ2-2; 11 bases are a match to TRBD1. Germline lookup yields CDR1 DFQATT and CDR2 SNEGSKA (reference sequence). The CDR3 totals 14 residues. The trim removed 6 bases at V and 5 bases at J, leaving 5 bases unmatched. The CDR3, as DNA: TGCAGTGCGCCCGGGACAGGGGGGACCGGGGAGCTGTTTTTT. Translating it yields CSAPGTGGTGELFF.

The J gene is TRBJ2-1, the V gene TRBV20-1; D ambiguous. Per the germline V gene, CDR1 is DFQATT and CDR2 is SNEGSKA (reference sequence). V was trimmed by 6 bases and J by 0 bases, leaving 15 bases between them. The length of the CDR3 is 15 residues. The DNA for the CDR3 is TGCAGTGCGGCCCGACTGACCAACTCCTACAATGAGCAGTTCTTC. Translated: CSAARLTNSYNEQFF.

This chain connects TRBV7-2 to TRBJ1-2, with TRBD1 matching over 7 bases. Germline trimming cut 1 base from V and 5 bases from J; bases unmatched to any gene: 10. CDR3 length: 16 amino acids. The V gene's germline CDR1 is SGHTA and CDR2 FQGNSA. In DNA, the CDR3 is TGTGCCAGCAGCTTAGACAGGGGAATAGTTTCGTATGGCTACACCTTC. It codes for CASSLDRGIVSYGYTF. Full variable domain (remainder filled in from reference TRBV7-2 and TRBJ1-2): GAGVSQSPSNKVTEKGKDVELRCDPISGHTALYWYRQSLGQGLEFLIYFQGNSAPDKSGLPSDRFSAERTGGSVSTLTIQRTQQEDSAVYLCASSLDRGIVSYGYTFGSGTRLTVV.

A word on this clonotype: An end of the junction does not agree with germline; a read error may underlie this. The gene calls are TRBV9 and TRBJ2-1, with TRBD2 matching 10 bases. CDR1 and CDR2 (germline): SGDLS, YYNGEE. This CDR3 has 17 residues. Here the CDR3 reads CASSVGLAGATNNEQFF. The CDR3 coding sequence is TGTGCCAGTAGCGTAGGGCTAGCGGGGGCCACGAACAATGAGCAGTTCTTC.

This rearrangement joins TRBV20-1 to TRBJ1-1; tentative D call: TRBD1 (5 bases). The CDR3 contains 14 residues. Germline V CDR1 and CDR2: DFQATT, SNEGSKA (reference sequence). The V end lost 1 base, the J end lost 3 bases, and 12 bases lay between the germline ends. CDR3 bases: TGCAGTGCTAGAGGTCCTGGCAGGGACACTGAAGCTTTCTTT. This sequence encodes CSARGPGRDTEAFF.

The gene calls are TRBV29-1 and TRBJ2-4; TRBD1 matches at 8 bases. Germline V gene data show CDR1 as SQVTM and CDR2 as ANQGSEA. Losses at the gene ends were 7 bases for V and 1 base for J; bases not matched to a gene: 9. The CDR3 totals 15 residues. The CDR3 nucleotides read TGCAGCGCCACGCAGGGGGCACACGCCAAAAACATTCAGTACTTC. Its protein product is CSATQGAHAKNIQYF. Together with reference TRBV29-1 and TRBJ2-4, the CDR3 gives the full variable domain: SAVISQKPSRDICQRGTSLTIQCQVDSQVTMMFWYRQQPGQSLTLIATANQGSEATYESGFVIDKFPISRPNLTFSTLTVSNMSPEDSSIYLCSATQGAHAKNIQYFGAGTRLSVL.

This clonotype was counted a few times. Here the CDR3 reads CSAEPDTNSYEQYF. CDR3 in DNA: TGCAGTGCTGAACCGGACACAAACTCCTACGAGCAGTACTTC. The genes are TRBV20-1 and TRBJ2-7, with D possibly TRBD1 on 5 matching bases. This CDR3 contains 14 residues. V was clipped by 5 bases and J by 0 bases, with 14 bases between them. Germline lookup yields CDR1 DFQATT and CDR2 SNEGSKA (reference sequence).

The J gene is TRBJ1-2, the V gene TRBV29-1; D not resolved. Looked up from germline, CDR1 is SQVTM and CDR2 is ANQGSEA. The CDR3 runs 12 residues. V was trimmed by 0 bases and J by 7 bases, leaving 9 bases between them. The DNA of the CDR3 is TGCAGCGTTGAAGATCAAGTGTTTGGCTACACCTTC. Protein product: CSVEDQVFGYTF.

The chain recombines TRBV12-3 or TRBV12-4 with TRBJ2-1, with a possible D match to TRBD2 (6 bases). V was cut by 3 bases and J by 0 bases, with 21 bases left in between. The CDR3 is 19 residues long. CDR3 region: CASSLLAEVLSTSYNEQFF. For the CDR3, the DNA is TGTGCCAGCAGTTTGTTAGCGGAAGTCCTCTCCACCTCCTACAATGAGCAGTTCTTC.